Following are 14 T cell receptor beta chains from one sample sequenced in a study of T cells after yellow fever vaccination. One entry per CDR3 protein, called by TCRdb with MiXCR from the 5' RACE reads. The data show about 320,000 distinct CDR3 sequences, around 13% seen once. This specimen consisted of CD4+ T cells sorted from PBMCs, obtained 15 days after the yellow fever booster vaccination. The receptors shown here come from a young man who received the YFV17D yellow fever vaccine.

The gene calls are TRBV20-1 and TRBJ1-5, with D maybe TRBD1 (5 bases). The CDR3 is 14 amino acids. CDR1 and CDR2 from the germline V gene are DFQATT and SNEGSKA (reference sequence). The ends were cut back, 5 bases at V and 2 bases at J, with 13 bases in the middle. CDR3 sequence: CSALPQGGNQPQHF. The CDR3 coding sequence is TGCAGTGCTTTACCGCAGGGCGGCAATCAGCCCCAGCATTTT.

The gene calls are TRBV6-6 and TRBJ2-7; TRBD1 matches 7 bases. V was clipped by 7 bases and J by 1 base; unmatched bases: 16. This CDR3 is 17 amino acids long. CDR1 is MNHNY and CDR2 is SVGAGI in the germline V gene (reference sequence). The CDR3 region is CASMGRGGVNFSYEQYF. In nucleotides, the CDR3 is TGTGCCAGCATGGGTAGAGGGGGCGTCAATTTTTCCTACGAGCAGTACTTC.

This clonotype was detected a few times. The J gene is TRBJ2-1, the V gene TRBV4-2; 12 nucleotides agree with TRBD1. J lost 0 bases, V lost 3 bases, and 12 bases had no gene match. The CDR3 has 20 amino acids. Germline V gives CDR1 LGHNA, CDR2 YNFKEQ. In DNA, the CDR3 is TGTGCCAGCAGCCACCCACGGGACAGGGGGCCGGAGAGCTCCTACAATGAGCAGTTCTTC. Protein sequence: CASSHPRDRGPESSYNEQFF.

This clonotype turned up a few times. Here the CDR3 reads CASSQAGLSYNSPLHF. CDR3 DNA: TGCGCCAGCAGCCAAGCAGGGTTATCCTATAATTCACCCCTCCACTTT. This sequence joins TRBV4-3 and TRBJ1-6, with a possible D match to TRBD1 (5 bases). CDR1 and CDR2 (germline): LGHNA, YSLEER. The CDR3 covers 16 residues. Trimming shortened V by 1 base and J by 1 base, and 8 bases separated the two germline ends.

This clonotype was observed a few times. The chain couples TRBV4-3 to TRBJ1-4; 7 bases match TRBD1. CDR3 length equals 16 residues. Trimming cost V 3 bases and J 8 bases; bases outside gene matches: 12. CDR1 is LGHNA, CDR2 YSLEER, per germline. CDR3 DNA: TGCGCCAGCAGCCAGAGTCCGGGGGACAGACCAGAAAAACTGTTTTTT. Protein sequence: CASSQSPGDRPEKLFF.

This clonotype was seen a few times. J is TRBJ2-3 and V is TRBV2; TRBD2 matches at 9 bases. V shed 7 bases, J shed 2 bases, and the junction held 7 bases outside the gene matches. The CDR3 sequence is 15 residues long. Germline V lookup: CDR1 SNHLY, CDR2 FYNNEI. CDR3 sequence: CASMLRGGYTDTQYF. For the CDR3, the DNA is TGTGCCAGCATGCTGCGGGGGGGATACACAGATACGCAGTATTTT.

This clonotype was recorded a few times. The chain has TRBV18 and TRBJ2-1; D is unclear. The CDR3 contains 13 residues. Germline CDR1 and CDR2: KGHSH and LQKENI. The germline V and J ends were trimmed by 3 bases and 8 bases, with 11 bases remaining between them. As DNA, the CDR3 is TGTGCCAGCTCACCCGTCCTTCTCCATGAGCAGTTCTTC. This sequence encodes CASSPVLLHEQFF. Full variable domain (missing parts from reference TRBV18 and TRBJ2-1): NAGVMQNPRHLVRRRGQEARLRCSPMKGHSHVYWYRQLPEEGLKFMVYLQKENIIDESGMPKERFSAEFPKEGPSILRIQQVVRGDSAAYFCASSPVLLHEQFFGPGTRLTVL.

This clonotype was seen many times. V and J are TRBV29-1 and TRBJ2-1; TRBD1 aligns across 7 bases. This CDR3 region has 13 residues. V shed 6 bases and J 1 base; nucleotides not matched to a gene: 3. CDR1 and CDR2 from the germline V gene are SQVTM and ANQGSEA. CDR3 sequence reads: CSVWDRSYNEQFF. The CDR3 region has the DNA TGCAGCGTATGGGACAGATCCTACAATGAGCAGTTCTTC.

This clonotype was seen more than once but under ten times. The rearrangement uses TRBV7-9 and TRBJ1-5, with a weak D call TRBD1 (5 bases). Germline V gene data show CDR1 as SEHNR and CDR2 as FQNEAQ (reference sequence). The V and J ends lost 4 bases and 2 bases respectively, with 30 bases between them. This CDR3 contains 21 residues. CDR3 sequence: CASSSELRPGRTLIGNQPQHF. In DNA, the CDR3 is TGTGCCAGCAGCTCCGAACTACGCCCGGGACGTACCTTAATCGGCAATCAGCCCCAGCATTTT.

A remark on this clonotype: A much more abundant neighbour one base away suggests this may be a read error. The chain has TRBV18 and TRBJ2-3; D call uncertain. V was clipped by 1 base and J by 0 bases, with 2 bases between them. In germline, CDR1 is KGHSH, CDR2 LQKENI. The CDR3 loop spans 13 amino acids. CDR3 region: CASSPQSTDTQYF. In DNA, the CDR3 is TGTGCCAGCTCACCACAGAGCACAGATACGCAGTATTTT.

The V call is TRBV6-4, the J call TRBJ2-3, with TRBD2 identical over 8 bases. V lost 11 bases and J lost 3; bases outside the gene matches: 13. The CDR3 runs to 15 residues. Germline CDR1 and CDR2: MRHNA and SNTAGT. CDR3 bases: TGTGCCGGGGGCTTTAGCGGGGTGTCTACAGATACGCAGTATTTT. It yields the protein CAGGFSGVSTDTQYF.

This clonotype showed up many times. The V call is TRBV5-5, the J call TRBJ2-7, with 8 bases matching TRBD1. Unmatched junction bases numbered 5, after V lost 4 bases and J lost 2 bases. Germline CDR1 is SGHKS and CDR2 is YYEKEE (reference sequence). The CDR3 runs 14 residues. The CDR3 DNA reads as TGTGCCAGCAGCCTTGGGACAGGACCCTACGAGCAGTACGTC. Translated: CASSLGTGPYEQYV.

The chain employs TRBV5-1 and TRBJ2-3; D gene unclear. This CDR3 is 14 amino acids long. The V gene lost 2 bases and the J gene lost 2 bases, with 9 bases spanning the gap. Germline values: CDR1 SGHRS, CDR2 YFSETQ. CDR3 DNA: TGCGCCAGCAGCTTTTCCGTACCCACAGATACGCAGTATTTT. Protein: CASSFSVPTDTQYF.

This clonotype was detected only once. The J gene is TRBJ1-5, the V gene TRBV6-2 or TRBV6-3; no firm D call. CDR1 and CDR2 from the germline V gene are MNHEY and SVGEGT. V lost 2 bases and J lost 0, with 17 bases in between. This CDR3 is built from 18 residues. The CDR3 is CASSYVLLGDYSNQPQHF. The CDR3 nucleotides are TGTGCCAGCAGTTACGTCCTATTAGGAGACTATAGCAATCAGCCCCAGCATTTT.